This TCR beta chain was recorded in a study of regulatory T cells in long-lasting Graves disease. Study as a whole: It was over 5 years of antithyroid drugs, with positive TSH receptor antibodies, that meant persistent Graves' disease. Study-wide findings and caveats: Sampling was limited to peripheral blood rather than thyroid tissue.

Time point reported: persistent/refractory GD, antithyroid drugs over 5 years with positive TRAb. The authors made the TCR library using RNA they extracted from PBMCs. The authors diagnosed Graves' disease using American Thyroid Association guidelines. Details on this clonotype: As yet, its antigen is unknown.

Arm-PCR of CDR3 regions and iRepertoire HTBI primers were used to build TCR beta libraries. Each CDR3 protein is one row after TCRdb ran MiXCR on the multiplex PCR reads. The sample carries about 470,000 distinct CDR3 sequences, less than 25% recorded once. This TCR was recovered from a female donor with Graves disease. The sample consisted of peripheral blood mononuclear cells (PBMCs), taken when the disease was refractory, from a patient treated with antithyroid drugs.

CDR3 amino acids: CALRGTSGASSYNEQFF. DNA of the CDR3: TGTGCCCTAAGGGGTACTAGCGGTGCTAGCTCCTACAATGAGCAGTTCTTC. The chain recombines TRBV6-1 with TRBJ2-1, with 8 positions matching TRBD2. The CDR3 has 17 amino acids. Trimming removed 11 bases from V and 0 bases from J; junction bases left unmatched: 15. Germline-derived CDR1 and CDR2 are MNHNS and SASEGT.